Listed below are T cell receptor beta chains from one sample, sequenced in a study of radiotherapy plus CTLA-4 blockade in lung cancer. The repertoire was sequenced with immunoSEQ multiplex PCR; TCRdb's copy has only in-frame clones and lacks some. The data contain approximately 82,000 clones, around 86% of them singletons. The sample consisted of peripheral blood, taken from a patient treated with radiotherapy plus ipilimumab. The receptors shown here come from a human donor with non-small cell lung cancer that progressed on radiotherapy plus ipilimumab. Both conserved end residues are part of each CDR3. D genes are given only for firm matches. The listing skips clone size in some rows; elsewhere it reads once, few, many or a size class.

V gene: TRBV19; D gene: TRBD1; J gene: TRBJ1-2; clone size: NA; CDR3 DNA: TGTGCCAGTAGCAAGGGACAGCACTATGGCTACACCTTC; CDR3 protein: CASSKGQHYGYTF
V gene: TRBV5-4; D gene: TRBD1; J gene: TRBJ1-2; clone size: NA; CDR3 DNA: TGTGCCAGCAGCTTGGACAGGGGAGAATATGGCTACACCTTC; CDR3 protein: CASSLDRGEYGYTF
V gene: TRBV6-5; D gene: TRBD1; J gene: TRBJ2-7; clone size: once; CDR3 DNA: TGTGCCAGCAGGACAGGGTCGGAACAGTACTTC; CDR3 protein: CASRTGSEQYF
V gene: TRBV7-6; D gene: TRBD1; J gene: TRBJ2-6; clone size: NA; CDR3 DNA: TGTGCCAGCAGCTTAGGGCAGGGGGCTGGGGCCAACGTCCTGACTTTC; CDR3 protein: CASSLGQGAGANVLTF
V gene: TRBV4-3; D gene: NA; J gene: TRBJ1-2; clone size: NA; CDR3 DNA: TGCGCCAGCAGCCAAACGGTCGACAGCAACTATGGCTACACCTTC; CDR3 protein: CASSQTVDSNYGYTF
V gene: TRBV6-1; D gene: NA; J gene: TRBJ2-7; clone size: NA; CDR3 DNA: TGTGCCAGCATCCAGTGGGGGCAGTCCTACGAGCAGTACTTC; CDR3 protein: CASIQWGQSYEQYF
V gene: TRBV7-6; D gene: TRBD2; J gene: TRBJ2-3; clone size: NA; CDR3 DNA: TGTGCCAGCAGCTTAGAGCTGGCGGGAGGCGGGGATACGCAGTATTTT; CDR3 protein: CASSLELAGGGDTQYF
V gene: TRBV5-1; D gene: TRBD2; J gene: TRBJ2-1; clone size: NA; CDR3 DNA: TGCGCCAGCAGCGGACTAGCACCAAGCTCCTACAATGAGCAGTTCTTC; CDR3 protein: CASSGLAPSSYNEQFF
V gene: TRBV30; D gene: NA; J gene: TRBJ2-2; clone size: NA; CDR3 DNA: TGTGCCTGGAGTTACCTGGGGACCGGGGAGCTGTTTTTT; CDR3 protein: CAWSYLGTGELFF
V gene: TRBV9; D gene: NA; J gene: TRBJ1-1; clone size: NA; CDR3 DNA: TGTGCCAGCAGCGTAGAATTGGATCGCACTGAAGCTTTCTTT; CDR3 protein: CASSVELDRTEAFF
V gene: TRBV6-6; D gene: NA; J gene: TRBJ1-1; clone size: NA; CDR3 DNA: TGTGCCAGCAGCCGGCCAGCGGGGGGGGACAACACTGAAGCTTTCTTT; CDR3 protein: CASSRPAGGDNTEAFF
V gene: TRBV5-6; D gene: NA; J gene: TRBJ1-2; clone size: NA; CDR3 DNA: TGTGCCAGCAGCCGGGACAATAACTATGGCTACACCTTC; CDR3 protein: CASSRDNNYGYTF
V gene: TRBV4-1; D gene: TRBD1; J gene: TRBJ1-1; clone size: NA; CDR3 DNA: TGCGCCAGCAGCCAAGGCCCCGACAGGGTGAACACTGAAGCTTTCTTT; CDR3 protein: CASSQGPDRVNTEAFF
V gene: TRBV5-4; D gene: NA; J gene: TRBJ1-6; clone size: NA; CDR3 DNA: TGTGCCAGCAGCTCAACAGAACTGAGCTCCTATAATTCACCCCTCCACTTT; CDR3 protein: CASSSTELSSYNSPLHF
V gene: TRBV7-9; D gene: NA; J gene: TRBJ1-6; clone size: few; CDR3 DNA: TGTGCCAGCAGCCATGAGAATTCACCCCTCCACTTT; CDR3 protein: CASSHENSPLHF
V gene: TRBV7-6; D gene: NA; J gene: TRBJ1-3; clone size: NA; CDR3 DNA: TGTGCCAGCAGCTTAGGTCAGGGTTTCTCTGGAAACACCATATATTTT; CDR3 protein: CASSLGQGFSGNTIYF
V gene: TRBV9; D gene: NA; J gene: TRBJ2-1; clone size: NA; CDR3 DNA: TGTGCCAGCAGCGGGACTGGAAGCTCCTACAATGAGCAGTTCTTC; CDR3 protein: CASSGTGSSYNEQFF
V gene: TRBV25-1; D gene: NA; J gene: TRBJ1-1; clone size: NA; CDR3 DNA: TGTGCCAGCAGTGAATATAGGGGCCGGGAAGCTTTCTTT; CDR3 protein: CASSEYRGREAFF
V gene: TRBV9; D gene: TRBD1; J gene: TRBJ2-1; clone size: NA; CDR3 DNA: TGTGCCAGCAGCGAACAGGGGACAGGGGCCACCTCAAGCTCCTACAATGAGCAGTTCTTC; CDR3 protein: CASSEQGTGATSSSYNEQFF
V gene: TRBV5-6; D gene: NA; J gene: TRBJ2-1; clone size: NA; CDR3 DNA: TGTGCCAGCAGCTTGTACAACAACAATGAGCAGTTCTTC; CDR3 protein: CASSLYNNNEQFF
V gene: TRBV5-1; D gene: NA; J gene: TRBJ1-4; clone size: NA; CDR3 DNA: TGCGCCAGCGGGCGGGGGGCCCCAGCAACTAATGAAAAACTGTTTTTT; CDR3 protein: CASGRGAPATNEKLFF
V gene: TRBV5-6; D gene: NA; J gene: TRBJ1-1; clone size: NA; CDR3 DNA: TGTGCCAGCAGCTTGGCAGGACGGATGAACACTGAAGCTTTCTTT; CDR3 protein: CASSLAGRMNTEAFF
V gene: TRBV5-1; D gene: NA; J gene: TRBJ1-1; clone size: NA; CDR3 DNA: TGCGCCAGCAGCTTGGCCGGGGGGGCCCGGAACACTGAAGCTTTCTTT; CDR3 protein: CASSLAGGARNTEAFF
V gene: TRBV30; D gene: TRBD1; J gene: TRBJ2-7; clone size: NA; CDR3 DNA: TGTGCCTGGACACCCAAGGGGGCTCCTGGCTACGAGCAGTACTTC; CDR3 protein: CAWTPKGAPGYEQYF
V gene: TRBV29-1; D gene: TRBD2; J gene: TRBJ2-2; clone size: NA; CDR3 DNA: TGCAGCGCCCGGGTTGTATCAGGACTAGCGGCCGGGGAGCTGTTTTTT; CDR3 protein: CSARVVSGLAAGELFF
V gene: TRBV2; D gene: NA; J gene: TRBJ2-7; clone size: NA; CDR3 DNA: TGTGCCAGCACCCAGGGGTCCGCCGACTTGTACGAGCAGTACTTC; CDR3 protein: CASTQGSADLYEQYF
V gene: TRBV7-2; D gene: TRBD1; J gene: TRBJ2-5; clone size: NA; CDR3 DNA: TGTGCCAGCAGCCCAGCCCCAGGGGGTCAAGAGACCCAGTACTTC; CDR3 protein: CASSPAPGGQETQYF
V gene: TRBV7-9; D gene: TRBD1; J gene: TRBJ1-4; clone size: NA; CDR3 DNA: TGTGCCAGCAGCTTAGCAGGGACAGGGAGGAATGAAAAACTGTTTTTT; CDR3 protein: CASSLAGTGRNEKLFF
V gene: TRBV18; D gene: TRBD1; J gene: TRBJ1-4; clone size: NA; CDR3 DNA: TGTGCCAGCTCACCCCCCGGTTCAGGGGGCGAAAAACTGTTTTTT; CDR3 protein: CASSPPGSGGEKLFF
V gene: TRBV4-1; D gene: NA; J gene: TRBJ1-6; clone size: NA; CDR3 DNA: TGCGCCAGCAGCCAACAACAGGCCAATAATTCACCCCTCCACTTT; CDR3 protein: CASSQQQANNSPLHF
V gene: TRBV4-3; D gene: NA; J gene: TRBJ1-3; clone size: once; CDR3 DNA: TGCGCCAGCAGTTCGGGCATTGGAAACACCATATATTTT; CDR3 protein: CASSSGIGNTIYF
V gene: TRBV30; D gene: TRBD1; J gene: TRBJ1-3; clone size: NA; CDR3 DNA: TGTGCCGCCCGACAGGGTCCCGGAAACACCATATATTTT; CDR3 protein: CAARQGPGNTIYF
V gene: TRBV30; D gene: NA; J gene: TRBJ2-1; clone size: NA; CDR3 DNA: TGTGCCTGGAGCCCCAGTAACAATGAGCAGTTCTTC; CDR3 protein: CAWSPSNNEQFF
V gene: TRBV4-1; D gene: NA; J gene: TRBJ1-1; clone size: NA; CDR3 DNA: TGCGCCAGCAGCAAGCAGACAGTCATGAACACTGAAGCTTTCTTT; CDR3 protein: CASSKQTVMNTEAFF
V gene: TRBV28; D gene: NA; J gene: TRBJ1-2; clone size: NA; CDR3 DNA: TGTGCCAGCAGTTCCGGAGCTAACTATGGCTACACCTTC; CDR3 protein: CASSSGANYGYTF
V gene: TRBV25-1; D gene: NA; J gene: TRBJ1-4; clone size: NA; CDR3 DNA: TGTGCCAGCAGTGAATCAATGTGGCAAAGGGAAAAACTGTTTTTT; CDR3 protein: CASSESMWQREKLFF
V gene: TRBV2; D gene: NA; J gene: TRBJ1-2; clone size: NA; CDR3 DNA: TGTGCCAGCAGTGTTGGGACAATCTACACCTTC; CDR3 protein: CASSVGTIYTF
V gene: TRBV7-9; D gene: NA; J gene: TRBJ2-7; clone size: NA; CDR3 DNA: TGTGCCAGCAGCTTAGGGAGATACGAGCAGTACTTC; CDR3 protein: CASSLGRYEQYF
V gene: TRBV29-1; D gene: NA; J gene: TRBJ2-7; clone size: NA; CDR3 DNA: TGCAGCGTTGGGGACGGCTCCTACGAGCAGTACTTC; CDR3 protein: CSVGDGSYEQYF